This T cell receptor beta chain stems from a study of blood T cell repertoires in COVID-19. At the level of the study: Samples representing acute and convalescent COVID-19 were sourced from the United States, Italy and Spain.

How the authors handled the data: How many nucleated cells were present was estimated from reference gene primer amplification. Only in-frame clones appear in the TCRdb table, and some are missing; sequencing was by immunoSEQ multiplex PCR. The V and J calls and clone size come from that table; D and trimming were worked out from the DNA. The table lists 350,000 or so clones, about 87% of them singletons. The specimen sequenced was peripheral blood. The receptor was isolated from a woman under 40 with COVID-19, enrolled during active disease.

In DNA, the CDR3 is TGTGCCAGCAGCCTACGGGAGTACACAGATACGCAGTATTTT. Its protein product is CASSLREYTDTQYF. The rearrangement joins TRBV7-8 to TRBJ2-3, with TRBD2 as a possible D gene (6 bases). The CDR3 is made up of 14 amino acids. Germline V lookup: CDR1 SGHVS, CDR2 FQNEAQ. Trimming cost V 5 bases and J 2 bases, with 11 bases left between them.